The 25 T cell receptor beta chains given below trace back to one sample, sequenced in a study of blood T cell repertoires in COVID-19. The data were produced by immunoSEQ multiplex PCR, yet TCRdb's version contains in-frame clones alone and is incomplete. The table has 50,000 to 70,000 clones, around 87% seen once. Sequencing was carried out using peripheral blood. The receptors shown here come from a man aged 60 to 69 with active or convalescent COVID-19.

The V gene is TRBV5-1, the J gene TRBJ1-4, with a weak D call TRBD1 (5 bases). This CDR3 comprises 16 residues. Germline assignment: CDR1 SGHRS and CDR2 YFSETQ. Trimming removed 1 base at V and 2 bases at J, with 12 bases between. The CDR3 reads CASSLWGGATNEKLFF. The CDR3 nucleotides read TGCGCCAGCAGCTTGTGGGGGGGTGCTACTAATGAAAAACTGTTTTTT. Filled out from reference TRBV5-1 and TRBJ1-4, the complete variable domain reads KAGVTQTPRYLIKTRGQQVTLSCSPISGHRSVSWYQQTPGQGLQFLFEYFSETQRNKGNFPGRFSGRQFSNSRSEMNVSTLELGDSALYLCASSLWGGATNEKLFFGSGTQLSVL.

The V and J genes are TRBV10-3 and TRBJ2-7, with a possible D match to TRBD1 (5 bases). The CDR3 has 14 amino acids. Germline lookup yields CDR1 ENHRY and CDR2 SYGVKD. Trimming removed 2 bases from V and 2 bases from J, with 10 bases in between. Here the CDR3 reads CAISEPRDPYEQYF. The CDR3 region has the DNA TGTGCCATCAGTGAGCCCAGGGATCCCTACGAGCAGTACTTC.

The chain links TRBV5-6 to TRBJ1-1, with D hard to call. The V gene lost 0 bases and the J gene lost 10 bases, with 10 bases spanning the gap. The length of the CDR3 is 12 residues. Germline lookup yields CDR1 SGHDT and CDR2 YYEEEE. The CDR3 DNA sequence: TGTGCCAGCAGCTTGGGAGGGTTGCCAGCTTTCTTT. This sequence encodes CASSLGGLPAFF.

This chain links TRBV5-4 with TRBJ1-2; weak D call: TRBD1 (6 bases). Trimming left V 0 bases short and J 1 base short, with 13 bases between. Germline V gene lookup returns CDR1 SGHNT and CDR2 YYREEE (reference sequence). This CDR3 has 16 residues. CDR3 coding DNA: TGTGCCAGCAGCTTGGCCGAAACAGGGTTTAACTATGGCTACACCTTC. Translation: CASSLAETGFNYGYTF. The full variable domain, its missing parts supplied by reference TRBV5-4 and TRBJ1-2, is ETGVTQSPTHLIKTRGQQVTLRCSSQSGHNTVSWYQQALGQGPQFIFQYYREEENGRGNFPPRFSGLQFPNYSSELNVNALELDDSALYLCASSLAETGFNYGYTFGSGTRLTVV.

V is TRBV7-3 and J is TRBJ2-3, with 7 bases identical to TRBD2. CDR1 is SGHTA and CDR2 is FQGTGA in the germline V gene. Germline trimming cut 0 bases from V and 0 bases from J; bases unmatched to any gene: 0. The CDR3 is 15 residues long. CDR3 protein: CASSLTGGSTDTQYF. The DNA of the CDR3 is TGTGCCAGCAGCTTAACCGGGGGGAGCACAGATACGCAGTATTTT.

In DNA, the CDR3 is TGTGCCAGCAAGAGGTTTAGCAATCAGCCCCAGCATTTT. Translating gives CASKRFSNQPQHF. V is TRBV6-5 and J is TRBJ1-5; D unresolved. The CDR3 spans 13 residues. V lost 7 bases and J 0 bases, leaving 7 bases between the germline ends. Germline lookup yields CDR1 MNHEY and CDR2 SVGAGI.

In its sample, this clone was seen once. This chain connects TRBV18 to TRBJ2-4; D is uncertain. The ends were cut back, 3 bases at V and 11 bases at J, with 14 bases in the middle. Germline CDR1 reads KGHSH; CDR2 reads LQKENI. The CDR3 has 13 amino acids. Here the CDR3 DNA reads TGTGCCAGCTCACCCACTGTTAATAGCTTTCAGTACTTC. Translating it yields CASSPTVNSFQYF.

The CDR3 region has the DNA TGTGCCACCTTTCGAACAGACTCTGGAAACACCATATATTTT. Its translation: CATFRTDSGNTIYF. The genes are TRBV15 and TRBJ1-3; D is ambiguous. V lost 8 bases and J lost 0, with 11 bases in between. Germline CDR1 reads LNHNV; CDR2 reads YYDKDF (reference sequence). The CDR3 totals 14 residues.

This clone has just a few counts. J is TRBJ2-1 and V is TRBV5-4; 11 bases are a match to TRBD2. V gave up 4 bases and J gave up 9 bases; unmatched junction bases: 9. The CDR3 extends over 15 amino acids. CDR1 is SGHNT and CDR2 is YYREEE in the germline V gene (reference sequence). CDR3 in DNA: TGTGCCAGCAGCCATAGTTCTAGCGGGAGGACTGAGCAGTTCTTC. It specifies CASSHSSSGRTEQFF.

The J gene is TRBJ2-5, the V gene TRBV19; 11 bases align to TRBD1. V dropped 10 bases and J dropped 4; count of bases not matched to a gene: 8. CDR3 length: 14 residues. Germline V CDR1 and CDR2: LNHDA, SQIVND (reference sequence). The CDR3 protein is CATRDRGIAETQYF. The CDR3 coding sequence is TGTGCCACCCGGGACAGGGGGATAGCAGAGACCCAGTACTTC.

The chain recombines TRBV5-1 with TRBJ2-3; no reliable D call. This CDR3 comprises 11 residues. Deletions cut 0 bases from V and 11 bases from J, with 7 bases between. CDR1 SGHRS and CDR2 YFSETQ come from the germline V gene. This chain's CDR3 is CASSLGYGQYF. CDR3 DNA sequence: TGCGCCAGCAGCTTGGGGTACGGGCAGTATTTT.

J is TRBJ1-6 and V is TRBV4-2; 9 bases are a match to TRBD1. This CDR3 spans 17 amino acids. V was pared by 1 base and J by 2 bases, with 3 bases of the junction left unmatched. From germline, CDR1 is LGHNA and CDR2 YNFKEQ. This CDR3 is CASSQADRGTYNSPLHF. In DNA form, the CDR3 reads TGTGCCAGCAGCCAAGCGGACAGGGGCACCTATAATTCACCCCTCCACTTT.

The gene calls are TRBV18 and TRBJ1-2; 10 positions agree with TRBD1. Losses at the gene ends were 4 bases for V and 5 bases for J; bases not matched to a gene: 7. The germline CDR1 and CDR2 sequences are KGHSH and LQKENI. The CDR3 has 15 residues. The CDR3 here is CASSQDRGRRYGYTF. The CDR3 nucleotides read TGTGCCAGCTCACAAGACAGGGGGCGTCGGTATGGCTACACCTTC. Variable domain in full (rest from reference TRBV18 and TRBJ1-2): NAGVMQNPRHLVRRRGQEARLRCSPMKGHSHVYWYRQLPEEGLKFMVYLQKENIIDESGMPKERFSAEFPKEGPSILRIQQVVRGDSAAYFCASSQDRGRRYGYTFGSGTRLTVV.

This chain joins TRBV7-9 and TRBJ1-4; TRBD1 matches 8 bases. CDR1 is SEHNR and CDR2 is FQNEAQ in the germline V gene (reference sequence). The V segment lost 5 bases and the J segment 6 bases; nucleotides outside the gene matches: 8. CDR3 length equals 15 residues. The CDR3: CASSPTRTGYEKLFF. DNA for the CDR3: TGTGCCAGCAGCCCGACCCGGACAGGGTATGAAAAACTGTTTTTT.

V usage is TRBV11-3 and J usage is TRBJ2-1; D is perhaps TRBD2 (6 bases). V shed 4 bases and J shed 2 bases, with 9 bases lying between them. CDR1 SGHNT and CDR2 YENEEA come from the germline V gene. The CDR3 has 14 residues. The CDR3 loop reads CASSYGGAYNEQFF. CDR3 nucleotides: TGTGCCAGCAGCTATGGCGGGGCCTACAATGAGCAGTTCTTC.

The V gene is TRBV2, the J gene TRBJ1-3; 8 positions match TRBD1. V was pared by 5 bases and J by 0 bases, with 6 bases of the junction left unmatched. Germline-derived CDR1 and CDR2 are SNHLY and FYNNEI. The CDR3 covers 16 residues. The CDR3 sequence is CASSYGQGNSGNTIYF. Written as DNA, the CDR3 is TGTGCCAGCAGTTATGGACAGGGTAACTCTGGAAACACCATATATTTT.

The gene calls are TRBV5-5 and TRBJ1-3; D is unclear. Trimming pared 0 bases from V and 0 bases from J, leaving 7 bases between. The germline V gene encodes CDR1 SGHKS and CDR2 YYEKEE (reference sequence). This CDR3 region has 15 residues. The CDR3 DNA reads TGTGCCAGCAGCTTGGAAGGGAGCTCTGGAAACACCATATATTTT. Translating gives CASSLEGSSGNTIYF.

The chain employs TRBV5-1 and TRBJ2-7, with TRBD2 identical over 11 bases. The V gene end was trimmed by 7 bases and the J gene end by 4 bases; junction bases not matched to a gene: 10. There are 15 residues in the CDR3. Germline loops: CDR1 SGHRS, CDR2 YFSETQ. The CDR3 DNA sequence: TGCGCCAGCTCCCTGTCGACTAGCGGGGAGTACGAGCAGTACTTC. This gives the protein CASSLSTSGEYEQYF.

The gene calls are TRBV6-5 and TRBJ1-5; D possibly corresponds to TRBD1 (6 bases). This CDR3 has 15 residues. Looked up from germline, CDR1 is MNHEY and CDR2 is SVGAGI. V was pared by 5 bases and J by 0 bases, with 11 bases between. The CDR3, as DNA: TGTGCCAGCAGTAGGACAGCGGATAGCAATCAGCCCCAGCATTTT. It encodes CASSRTADSNQPQHF.

This chain joins TRBV20-1 and TRBJ1-1; TRBD1 is a possible D gene (5 bases). The CDR3 loop spans 13 amino acids. CDR1 and CDR2 (germline): DFQATT, SNEGSKA (reference sequence). The germline V and J ends were trimmed by 3 bases and 3 bases, with 11 bases remaining between them. This chain's CDR3 is CSASEGGDTEAFF. CDR3 sequence (DNA): TGCAGTGCTAGTGAGGGAGGGGACACTGAAGCTTTCTTT.

The genes are TRBV7-9 and TRBJ1-6; 10 bases line up with TRBD1. This CDR3 is built from 16 residues. The germline gives CDR1 SEHNR, CDR2 FQNEAQ (reference sequence). With 2 bases clipped from V and 7 bases from J, the junction kept 5 bases outside the gene matches. CDR3 loop: CASSLRWTGGNSPLHF. In DNA form, the CDR3 reads TGTGCCAGCAGCTTACGGTGGACAGGGGGGAATTCACCCCTCCACTTT.

The chain has TRBV27 and TRBJ1-3, with D uncertain. V lost 4 bases and J 7 bases, leaving 26 bases between the germline ends. The length of the CDR3 is 18 residues. Germline-derived CDR1 and CDR2 are MNHEY and SMNVEV (reference sequence). The CDR3 coding sequence is TGTGCCAGCAGTTCCCGGGTATCTCCGGGATCGCCTCGTAACACCATATATTTT. Its protein is CASSSRVSPGSPRNTIYF.

This chain uses TRBV5-1 with TRBJ1-1; 10 bases align to TRBD1. This CDR3 is built from 16 residues. Trimming removed 4 bases from V and 0 bases from J; junction bases left unmatched: 6. CDR1 is SGHRS and CDR2 is YFSETQ in the germline V gene. The CDR3 bases are TGCGCCAGCAGCACTCGGACAGGGGGGGTGAACACTGAAGCTTTCTTT. Amino acid sequence: CASSTRTGGVNTEAFF.

The CDR3 nucleotides read TGTGCCAGCTCGCGCACCGACGGACAGGGTGGCTCTGGAAACACCATATATTTT. As protein: CASSRTDGQGGSGNTIYF. The chain employs TRBV18 and TRBJ1-3; 8 bases are shared with TRBD1. J gave up 0 bases and V 6 bases, and 13 bases lay outside the gene matches. There are 18 residues in the CDR3. Germline lookup yields CDR1 KGHSH and CDR2 LQKENI.

V and J are TRBV6-5 and TRBJ1-5, with no clear D. V was trimmed by 0 bases and J by 4 bases, leaving 7 bases between them. CDR3 length equals 14 residues. The germline V gene has CDR1 MNHEY and CDR2 SVGAGI. The CDR3 loop reads CASSYSPGNQPQHF. As DNA, the CDR3 is TGTGCCAGCAGTTACTCGCCGGGAAATCAGCCCCAGCATTTT.